This T cell receptor beta chain is drawn from a study of cytomegalovirus exposure and HLA in healthy donors. The V and J ends lost 10 bases and 13 bases, in that order; junction bases with no gene match: 10. The length of the CDR3 is 11 residues. Germline V gene sequence: CDR1 MDHEN, CDR2 SYDVKM. 13 Jbeta primers and 60 Vbeta primers were used for the PCR. The table came from immunoSEQ multiplex PCR; TCRdb's copy has only in-frame clones and leaves some out. The repertoire holds some 90,000 clones, with approximately 80% as singletons. Sample: PBMCs. The TCR originated in a man in his forties in good health and CMV-seronegative. The rearrangement joins TRBV28 to TRBJ2-1; TRBD1 agrees at 7 bases. This CDR3 is CATTPQGRQFF. The CDR3 nucleotides read TGTGCCACCACCCCACAGGGGCGACAGTTCTTC.